The 20 T cell receptor beta chains below were found in one sample sequenced in a study of cytomegalovirus exposure and HLA in healthy donors. The PCR ran on 60 Vbeta and 13 Jbeta primers. Clones were sequenced by immunoSEQ multiplex PCR, and TCRdb holds only the in-frame ones, with some missing. The table has under 200,000 clones, 84% seen once. Material for sequencing was PBMCs. Every receptor here comes from a boy between 2 and 15 years old in good health and CMV-seronegative.

CDR3 sequence: CASSLRLAPPDTQYF. DNA of the CDR3: TGCGCCAGCAGCTTGAGACTAGCCCCCCCCGATACGCAGTATTTT. The chain couples TRBV5-1 to TRBJ2-3, with 7 bases aligning to TRBD2. The length of the CDR3 is 15 residues. V gave up 1 base and J gave up 6 bases; unmatched junction bases: 8. Germline CDR1 SGHRS, CDR2 YFSETQ.

This clone was detected a few times. The chain uses TRBV5-4 and TRBJ2-3; 8 nucleotides align to TRBD2. The CDR3 runs 14 residues. Losses at the gene ends were 4 bases for V and 8 bases for J; bases not matched to a gene: 9. The germline V gene has CDR1 SGHNT and CDR2 YYREEE (reference sequence). The CDR3 protein is CASSEPGLDGTQYF. The CDR3, as DNA: TGTGCCAGCAGCGAACCGGGACTAGATGGTACGCAGTATTTT.

The rearrangement links TRBV6-1 to TRBJ1-1, with D perhaps TRBD1 (5 bases). This CDR3 contains 13 residues. Per germline, CDR1 MNHNS and CDR2 SASEGT. V was shortened by 4 bases and J by 11 bases, with 17 bases between the two germline ends. CDR3 protein: CASSAPGQKGAFF. The CDR3 nucleotides read TGTGCCAGCAGTGCCCCCGGGCAAAAGGGGGCTTTCTTT.

The J gene is TRBJ1-1, the V gene TRBV10-2; D not certain. The CDR3 runs 13 residues. The V end lost 6 bases, the J end lost 7 bases, and 15 bases lay between the germline ends. Looked up from germline, CDR1 is WSHSY and CDR2 is SAAADI. The CDR3 sequence is CASSLGRGNEAFF. In nucleotides, the CDR3 is TGCGCCAGCAGCCTCGGACGGGGAAATGAAGCTTTCTTT.

The chain joins TRBV29-1 to TRBJ2-1; 10 bases are shared with TRBD2. The CDR3 runs to 16 residues. J was trimmed by 4 bases and V by 4 bases; bases with no gene match: 10. Germline CDR1 and CDR2: SQVTM and ANQGSEA. The CDR3: CSVVLAGLVIYNEQFF. For the CDR3, the DNA is TGCAGCGTTGTACTAGCGGGATTGGTGATTTACAATGAGCAGTTCTTC.

The chain has TRBV28 and TRBJ2-6; D might be TRBD1 (6 bases). The V and J ends lost 7 bases and 11 bases respectively, with 18 bases between them. CDR3 size: 14 residues. Germline V lookup: CDR1 MDHEN, CDR2 SYDVKM. CDR3 nucleotide sequence: TGTGCCAGCATTGGACAGTTCCCCCCTCACGTCCTGACTTTC. Its translation: CASIGQFPPHVLTF.

The chain recombines TRBV10-1 with TRBJ1-5, with D unclear. V gave up 2 bases and J gave up 0 bases, with 8 bases separating them. Germline V gene data show CDR1 as WNHNN and CDR2 as SYGVQD (reference sequence). This CDR3 has 15 residues. The CDR3 spells CASSENNVSNQPQHF. The DNA of the CDR3 is TGCGCCAGCAGTGAGAACAATGTTAGCAATCAGCCCCAGCATTTT.

This chain links TRBV7-2 with TRBJ1-1; no clear D gene. Germline CDR1 reads SGHTA; CDR2 reads FQGNSA. CDR3 length: 15 amino acids. Trimming pared 5 bases from V and 0 bases from J, leaving 13 bases between. The CDR3 here is CASSRLLIMNTEAFF. DNA of the CDR3: TGTGCCAGCAGCCGTTTACTGATCATGAACACTGAAGCTTTCTTT.

The chain has TRBV6-1 and TRBJ1-2, with D maybe TRBD1 (6 bases). Trimming pared 8 bases from V and 1 base from J, leaving 11 bases between. This CDR3 has 13 residues. The germline gives CDR1 MNHNS, CDR2 SASEGT. CDR3 loop: CASRPDSNYGYTF. The CDR3 DNA reads as TGTGCCAGCCGTCCGGACAGTAACTATGGCTACACCTTC.

The rearrangement links TRBV14 to TRBJ2-7; D is uncertain. This CDR3 spans 15 amino acids. V lost 5 bases and J lost 1, with 15 bases in between. Germline V gives CDR1 SGHDN, CDR2 FVKESK. CDR3 in amino acids: CASSLGRHSSYEQYF. The CDR3 DNA is TGTGCCAGCAGCTTAGGTCGCCACAGTTCCTACGAGCAGTACTTC.

This clone was counted a single time. The V call is TRBV5-6, the J call TRBJ2-3; D unresolved. Germline V gene sequence: CDR1 SGHDT, CDR2 YYEEEE. Trimming removed 0 bases at V and 0 bases at J, with 14 bases between. The CDR3 consists of 17 residues. The CDR3 bases are TGTGCCAGCAGCTTGGAACTGACACTCGTTAGCACAGATACGCAGTATTTT. This translates into CASSLELTLVSTDTQYF.

The V gene is TRBV11-3, the J gene TRBJ2-5, with D possibly TRBD1 on 5 matching bases. V was shortened by 4 bases and J by 2 bases, with 8 bases between the two germline ends. The CDR3 consists of 13 residues. Per the germline V gene, CDR1 is SGHNT and CDR2 is YENEEA. The CDR3 coding sequence is TGTGCCAGCAGCTGGACACTACAAGAGACCCAGTACTTC. This encodes CASSWTLQETQYF.

V and J are TRBV5-4 and TRBJ2-6; D not certain. Germline V gene data show CDR1 as SGHNT and CDR2 as YYREEE (reference sequence). The CDR3 spans 15 residues. V shed 1 base and J shed 0 bases, with 5 bases lying between them. The CDR3 nucleotides read TGTGCCAGCAGCTTGCCGTACTCTGGGGCCAACGTCCTGACTTTC. It translates to CASSLPYSGANVLTF. Looking up the rest from reference TRBV5-4 and TRBJ2-6 gives the full variable domain: ETGVTQSPTHLIKTRGQQVTLRCSSQSGHNTVSWYQQALGQGPQFIFQYYREEENGRGNFPPRFSGLQFPNYSSELNVNALELDDSALYLCASSLPYSGANVLTFGAGSRLTVL.

The V and J genes are TRBV2 and TRBJ2-3; D gene ambiguous. This CDR3 comprises 17 residues. Germline V lookup: CDR1 SNHLY, CDR2 FYNNEI. Between the trimmed V and J ends, which lost 3 bases and 2 bases, there was a span of 18 bases. The CDR3 DNA sequence: TGTGCCAGCAGTGATGACACACAACTTTTCTTCACAGATACGCAGTATTTT. This sequence encodes CASSDDTQLFFTDTQYF. Full variable domain (rest looked up from reference TRBV2 and TRBJ2-3): EPEVTQTPSHQVTQMGQEVILRCVPISNHLYFYWYRQILGQKVEFLVSFYNNEISEKSEIFDDQFSVERPDGSNFTLKIRSTKLEDSAMYFCASSDDTQLFFTDTQYFGPGTRLTVL.

This sequence joins TRBV29-1 and TRBJ1-1; D is perhaps TRBD1 (5 bases). V was cut by 4 bases and J by 4 bases, with 16 bases left in between. CDR3 length: 14 residues. The germline V gene encodes CDR1 SQVTM and CDR2 ANQGSEA. The CDR3 sequence is CSVAGQLGGTEAFF. The CDR3 nucleotides are TGCAGCGTTGCTGGCCAGCTCGGGGGCACTGAAGCTTTCTTT. The whole variable domain, filled in from reference TRBV29-1 and TRBJ1-1, reads SAVISQKPSRDICQRGTSLTIQCQVDSQVTMMFWYRQQPGQSLTLIATANQGSEATYESGFVIDKFPISRPNLTFSTLTVSNMSPEDSSIYLCSVAGQLGGTEAFFGQGTRLTVV.

The chain employs TRBV5-6 and TRBJ2-7; 7 bases fit TRBD1. CDR3 size: 14 residues. With 3 bases clipped from V and 1 base from J, the junction kept 4 bases outside the gene matches. Germline assignment: CDR1 SGHDT and CDR2 YYEEEE. DNA for the CDR3: TGTGCCAGCAGCTATGGACAGGTTTCCTACGAGCAGTACTTC. Translating it yields CASSYGQVSYEQYF. Based on the CDR3 plus reference TRBV5-6 and TRBJ2-7, the full variable domain is DAGVTQSPTHLIKTRGQQVTLRCSPKSGHDTVSWYQQALGQGPQFIFQYYEEEERQRGNFPDRFSGHQFPNYSSELNVNALLLGDSALYLCASSYGQVSYEQYFGPGTRLTVT.

The chain uses TRBV30 and TRBJ1-2; the D is unclear. Germline V gives CDR1 GTSNPN, CDR2 SVGIG (reference sequence). Trimming took off 0 bases at V and 7 bases at J, with 18 bases between the two ends. This CDR3 region has 15 residues. The CDR3 spells CAWSVFRSASGGYTF. The CDR3 DNA sequence: TGTGCCTGGAGTGTATTTAGGTCGGCCAGCGGTGGCTACACCTTC.

The chain joins TRBV30 to TRBJ2-1; D perhaps matches TRBD2 (5 bases). The CDR3 totals 15 residues. The germline CDR1 and CDR2 sequences are GTSNPN and SVGIG (reference sequence). The ends were cut back, 1 base at V and 7 bases at J, with 17 bases in the middle. The CDR3 nucleotides read TGTGCCTGGAGTGCCAAAGGACTTCCGCGGAATGAGCAGTTCTTC. This encodes CAWSAKGLPRNEQFF.

This chain links TRBV11-1 with TRBJ2-7, with no clear D. Germline V gives CDR1 SGHAT, CDR2 FQDESV (reference sequence). The V and J ends lost 5 bases and 3 bases respectively, with 11 bases between them. CDR3 size: 13 residues. The CDR3 loop is CASSKDRGYEQYF. The DNA of the CDR3 is TGTGCCAGCAGCAAAGATAGAGGCTACGAGCAGTACTTC.

The CDR3 region has the DNA TGTGCCGGAAACAGGGGGCTAGGGACTGAAGCTTTCTTT. Its protein is CAGNRGLGTEAFF. The genes are TRBV6-6 and TRBJ1-1; 9 bases are shared with TRBD1. The germline CDR1 and CDR2 sequences are MNHNY and SVGAGI (reference sequence). This CDR3 contains 13 residues. V was clipped by 11 bases and J by 5 bases; unmatched bases: 9.